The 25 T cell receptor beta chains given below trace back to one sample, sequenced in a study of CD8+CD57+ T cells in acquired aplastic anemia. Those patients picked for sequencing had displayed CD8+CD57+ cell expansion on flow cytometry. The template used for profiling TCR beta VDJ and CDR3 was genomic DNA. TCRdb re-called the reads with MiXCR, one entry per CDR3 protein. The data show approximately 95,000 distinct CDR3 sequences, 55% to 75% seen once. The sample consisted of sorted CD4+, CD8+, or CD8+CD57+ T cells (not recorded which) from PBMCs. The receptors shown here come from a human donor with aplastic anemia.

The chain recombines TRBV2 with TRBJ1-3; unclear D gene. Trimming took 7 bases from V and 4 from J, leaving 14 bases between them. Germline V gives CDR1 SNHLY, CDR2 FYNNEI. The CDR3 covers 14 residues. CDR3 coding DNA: TGTGCCAGCACTCGACAAGAAGGAGGAAACACCATATATTTT. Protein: CASTRQEGGNTIYF. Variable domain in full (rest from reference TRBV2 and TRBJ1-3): EPEVTQTPSHQVTQMGQEVILRCVPISNHLYFYWYRQILGQKVEFLVSFYNNEISEKSEIFDDQFSVERPDGSNFTLKIRSTKLEDSAMYFCASTRQEGGNTIYFGEGSWLTVV.

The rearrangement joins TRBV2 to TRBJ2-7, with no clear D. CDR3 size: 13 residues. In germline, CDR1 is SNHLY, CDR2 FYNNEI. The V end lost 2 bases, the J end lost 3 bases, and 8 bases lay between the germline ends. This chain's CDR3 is CASSELGGYEQYF. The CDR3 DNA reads TGTGCCAGCAGTGAACTGGGCGGCTACGAGCAGTACTTC.

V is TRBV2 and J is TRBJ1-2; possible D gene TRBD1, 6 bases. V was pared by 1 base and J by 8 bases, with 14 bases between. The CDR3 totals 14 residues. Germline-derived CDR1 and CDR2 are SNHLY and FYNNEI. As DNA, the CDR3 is TGTGCCAGCAGTGAAGGGGGGGGGGCCTTCGGCTACACCTTC. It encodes CASSEGGGAFGYTF.

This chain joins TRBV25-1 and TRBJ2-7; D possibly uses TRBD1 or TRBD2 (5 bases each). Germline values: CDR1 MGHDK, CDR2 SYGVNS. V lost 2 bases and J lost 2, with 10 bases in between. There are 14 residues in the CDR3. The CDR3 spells CASSEGQGAYEQYF. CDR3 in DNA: TGTGCCAGCAGTGAAGGTCAGGGAGCCTACGAGCAGTACTTC.

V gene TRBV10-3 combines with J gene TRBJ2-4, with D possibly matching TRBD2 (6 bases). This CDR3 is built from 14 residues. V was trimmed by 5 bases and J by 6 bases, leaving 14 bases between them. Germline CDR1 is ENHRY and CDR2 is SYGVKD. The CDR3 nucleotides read TGTGCCATCAGTCCCGGGACCGGGAGAAACATTCAGTACTTC. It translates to CAISPGTGRNIQYF.

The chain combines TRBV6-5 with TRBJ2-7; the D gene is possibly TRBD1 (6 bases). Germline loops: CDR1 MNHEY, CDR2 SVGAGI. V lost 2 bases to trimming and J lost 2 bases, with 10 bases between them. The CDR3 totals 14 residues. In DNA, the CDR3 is TGTGCCAGCAGTTACGGGGCAGGGGCCTACGAGCAGTACTTC. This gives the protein CASSYGAGAYEQYF.

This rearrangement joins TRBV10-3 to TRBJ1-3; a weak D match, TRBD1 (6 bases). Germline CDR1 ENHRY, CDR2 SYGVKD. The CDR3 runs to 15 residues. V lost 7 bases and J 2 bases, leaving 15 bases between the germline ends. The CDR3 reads CAITTGAGPGNTIYF. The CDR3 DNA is TGTGCCATCACTACGGGGGCCGGGCCTGGAAACACCATATATTTT.

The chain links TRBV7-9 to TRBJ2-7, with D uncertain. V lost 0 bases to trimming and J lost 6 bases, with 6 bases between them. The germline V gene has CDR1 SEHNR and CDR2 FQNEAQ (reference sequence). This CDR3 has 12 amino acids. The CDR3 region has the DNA TGTGCCAGCAGCTTAGCCAAGGGCGAGCAGTACTTC. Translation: CASSLAKGEQYF.

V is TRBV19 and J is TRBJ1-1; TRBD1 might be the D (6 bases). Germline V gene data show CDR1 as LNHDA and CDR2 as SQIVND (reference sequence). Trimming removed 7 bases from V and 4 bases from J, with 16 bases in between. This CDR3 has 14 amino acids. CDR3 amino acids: CASTLFGGGTEAFF. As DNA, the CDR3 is TGTGCCAGTACCCTCTTTGGGGGCGGCACTGAAGCTTTCTTT.

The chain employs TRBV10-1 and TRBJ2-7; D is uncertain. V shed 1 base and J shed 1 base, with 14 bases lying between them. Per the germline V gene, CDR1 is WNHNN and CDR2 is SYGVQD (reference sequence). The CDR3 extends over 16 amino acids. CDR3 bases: TGCGCCAGCAGTGAGTTAAACCTCCGACGATCCTACGAGCAGTACTTC. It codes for CASSELNLRRSYEQYF.

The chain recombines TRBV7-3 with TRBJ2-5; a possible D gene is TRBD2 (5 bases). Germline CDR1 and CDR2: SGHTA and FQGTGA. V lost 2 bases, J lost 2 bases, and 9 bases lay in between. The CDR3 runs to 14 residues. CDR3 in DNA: TGTGCCAGCAGCTTACGCGGGTCTCAAGAGACCCAGTACTTC. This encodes CASSLRGSQETQYF. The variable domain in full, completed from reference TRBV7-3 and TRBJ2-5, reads GAGVSQTPSNKVTEKGKYVELRCDPISGHTALYWYRQSLGQGPEFLIYFQGTGAADDSGLPNDRFFAVRPEGSVSTLKIQRTERGDSAVYLCASSLRGSQETQYFGPGTRLLVL.

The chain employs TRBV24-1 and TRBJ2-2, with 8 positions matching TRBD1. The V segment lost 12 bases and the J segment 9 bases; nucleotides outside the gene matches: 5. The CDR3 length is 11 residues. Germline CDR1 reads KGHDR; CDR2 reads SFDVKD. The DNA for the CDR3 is TGTGCCGCGAGCAGGGGGCGGGAGCTGTTTTTT. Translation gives CAASRGRELFF.

CDR3 sequence: CAISDSGRSNQPQHF. CDR3 nucleotides: TGTGCCATCAGTGATTCCGGACGATCTAATCAGCCCCAGCATTTT. The chain carries TRBV10-3 and TRBJ1-5; D is unresolved. In germline, CDR1 is ENHRY, CDR2 SYGVKD. Trimming stripped 3 bases from V and 4 bases from J, with 13 bases between. This CDR3 spans 15 amino acids.

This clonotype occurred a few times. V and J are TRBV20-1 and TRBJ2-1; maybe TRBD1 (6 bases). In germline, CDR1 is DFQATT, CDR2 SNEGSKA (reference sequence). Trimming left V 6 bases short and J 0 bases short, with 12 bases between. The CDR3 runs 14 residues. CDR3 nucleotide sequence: TGCAGTGCCCCGCCAGGGGACTCCTACAATGAGCAGTTCTTC. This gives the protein CSAPPGDSYNEQFF.

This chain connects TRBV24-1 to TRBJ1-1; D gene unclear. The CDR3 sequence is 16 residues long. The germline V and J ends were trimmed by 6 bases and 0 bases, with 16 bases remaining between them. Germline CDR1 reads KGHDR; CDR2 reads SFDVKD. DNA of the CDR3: TGTGCCACCAGTTGTGTGTGGAGAACCATGAACACTGAAGCTTTCTTT. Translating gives CATSCVWRTMNTEAFF.

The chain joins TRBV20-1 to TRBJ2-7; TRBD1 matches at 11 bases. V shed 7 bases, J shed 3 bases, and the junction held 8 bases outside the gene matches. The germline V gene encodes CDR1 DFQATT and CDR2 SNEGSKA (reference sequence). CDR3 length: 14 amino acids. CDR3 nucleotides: TGCAGTGTTATAGTTGGGACAGGGGGCTACGAGCAGTACTTC. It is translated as CSVIVGTGGYEQYF.

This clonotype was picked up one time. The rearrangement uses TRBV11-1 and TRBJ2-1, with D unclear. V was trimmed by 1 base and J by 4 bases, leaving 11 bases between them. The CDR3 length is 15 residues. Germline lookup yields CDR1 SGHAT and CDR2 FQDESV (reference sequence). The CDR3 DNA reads TGTGCCAGCAGCTTAGGGCCGGTACAGTACAATGAGCAGTTCTTC. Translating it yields CASSLGPVQYNEQFF.

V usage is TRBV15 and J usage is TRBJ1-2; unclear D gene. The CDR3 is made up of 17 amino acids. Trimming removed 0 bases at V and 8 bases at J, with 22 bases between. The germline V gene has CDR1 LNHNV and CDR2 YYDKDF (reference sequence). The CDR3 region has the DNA TGTGCCACCAGCAGAGAGGTTACAGAACTACTATCGAGGGGCTACACCTTC. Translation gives CATSREVTELLSRGYTF.

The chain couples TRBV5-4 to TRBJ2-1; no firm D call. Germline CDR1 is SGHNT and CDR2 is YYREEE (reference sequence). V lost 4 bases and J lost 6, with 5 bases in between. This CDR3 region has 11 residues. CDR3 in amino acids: CASSDLNEQFF. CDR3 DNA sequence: TGTGCCAGCAGCGACCTCAATGAGCAGTTCTTC.

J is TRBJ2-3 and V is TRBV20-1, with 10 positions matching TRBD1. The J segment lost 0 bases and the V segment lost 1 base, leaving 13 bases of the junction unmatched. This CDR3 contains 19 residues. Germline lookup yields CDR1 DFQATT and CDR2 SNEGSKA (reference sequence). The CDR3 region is CSARGWGQGSRKSTDTQYF. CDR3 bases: TGCAGTGCTAGAGGGTGGGGACAGGGGTCACGGAAAAGCACAGATACGCAGTATTTT.

Written as DNA, the CDR3 is TGTGCCAGCAGTTCGGGATATAATTCACCCCTCCACTTT. It yields the protein CASSSGYNSPLHF. The rearrangement links TRBV2 to TRBJ1-6; no definite D call. The V and J ends lost 5 bases and 4 bases respectively, with 6 bases between them. The CDR3 is 13 residues long. CDR1 is SNHLY, CDR2 FYNNEI, per germline.

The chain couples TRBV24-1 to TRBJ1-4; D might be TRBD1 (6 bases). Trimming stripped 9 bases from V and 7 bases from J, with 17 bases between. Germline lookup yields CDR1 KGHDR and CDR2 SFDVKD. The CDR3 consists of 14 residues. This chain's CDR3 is CATLSGRGSEKLFF. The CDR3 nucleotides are TGTGCCACCCTGTCGGGCAGGGGTAGTGAAAAACTGTTTTTT.

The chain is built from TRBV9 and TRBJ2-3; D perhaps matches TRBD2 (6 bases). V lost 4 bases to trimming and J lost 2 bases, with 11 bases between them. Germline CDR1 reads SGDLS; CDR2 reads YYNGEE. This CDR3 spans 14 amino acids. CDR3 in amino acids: CASSPGLFTDTQYF. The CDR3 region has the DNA TGTGCCAGCAGCCCGGGACTGTTCACAGATACGCAGTATTTT.

CDR3 amino acids: CSVPDQWDFNEQFF. CDR3 DNA sequence: TGCAGTGTCCCGGACCAGTGGGATTTTAATGAGCAGTTCTTC. The J gene is TRBJ2-1, the V gene TRBV20-1; D is undetermined. The CDR3 extends over 14 amino acids. Germline CDR1 is DFQATT and CDR2 is SNEGSKA (reference sequence). V was pared by 7 bases and J by 7 bases, with 20 bases between.

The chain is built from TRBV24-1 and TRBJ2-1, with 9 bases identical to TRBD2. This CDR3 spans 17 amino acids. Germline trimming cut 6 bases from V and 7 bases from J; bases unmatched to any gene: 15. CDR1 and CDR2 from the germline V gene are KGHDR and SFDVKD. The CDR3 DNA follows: TGTGCCACCAGTACCATTGAGACTAGCGGCCAAGGGAATGAGCAGTTCTTC. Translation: CATSTIETSGQGNEQFF.